A single sample is the source of the 22 T cell receptor beta chains below, sequenced in a study of T cell responses to AZD1222 COVID-19 vaccine. The table came from immunoSEQ multiplex PCR; TCRdb's copy has only in-frame clones and leaves some out. The table records approximately 26,000 clones, approximately 85% of them present only once. The input for sequencing was peripheral blood, taken 28 days after the second AZD1222 dose. The receptors here all came from an adult who received the AZD1222 COVID-19 vaccine.

The genes are TRBV9 and TRBJ2-5; possible D gene TRBD1, 5 bases. This CDR3 spans 16 amino acids. CDR1 SGDLS and CDR2 YYNGEE come from the germline V gene. V was trimmed by 0 bases and J by 1 base, leaving 13 bases between them. The DNA for the CDR3 is TGTGCCAGCAGCGTAGGAGAATTAGGGGCCCAAGAGACCCAGTACTTC. Its translation is CASSVGELGAQETQYF.

The chain joins TRBV6-2 or TRBV6-3 to TRBJ2-3; D possibly corresponds to TRBD1 (6 bases). Germline V gene sequence: CDR1 MNHEY, CDR2 SVGEGT. CDR3 size: 15 residues. V lost 5 bases and J lost 0, with 12 bases in between. This CDR3 reads CASSLQGRSTDTQYF. The CDR3 nucleotides are TGTGCCAGCAGTCTACAGGGCCGGAGCACAGATACGCAGTATTTT.

This sequence joins TRBV20-1 and TRBJ2-3; D unclear. This CDR3 is 11 amino acids long. Deletions cut 6 bases from V and 6 bases from J, with 10 bases between. In germline, CDR1 is DFQATT, CDR2 SNEGSKA (reference sequence). The DNA of the CDR3 is TGCAGTGCCCTCCCGGCTGATACGCAGTATTTT. Protein: CSALPADTQYF.

This clone has a handful of counts. This rearrangement joins TRBV19 to TRBJ1-4; 9 positions match TRBD1. The CDR3 loop spans 14 amino acids. J lost 6 bases, V lost 6 bases, and 5 bases had no gene match. Germline V gene data show CDR1 as LNHDA and CDR2 as SQIVND (reference sequence). DNA for the CDR3: TGTGCCAGTAGCCCGGGACAGGGTTATGAAAAACTGTTTTTT. Translation gives CASSPGQGYEKLFF. Drawing the rest from reference TRBV19 and TRBJ1-4, the complete variable domain is DGGITQSPKYLFRKEGQNVTLSCEQNLNHDAMYWYRQDPGQGLRLIYYSQIVNDFQKGDIAEGYSVSREKKESFPLTVTSAQKNPTAFYLCASSPGQGYEKLFFGSGTQLSVL.

The rearrangement uses TRBV6-5 and TRBJ1-5; TRBD1 aligns across 10 bases. The CDR3 sequence is 15 residues long. CDR1 is MNHEY, CDR2 SVGAGI, per germline. Trimming took 6 bases from V and 7 from J; bases not matched to a gene: 9. DNA for the CDR3: TGTGCCAGCAGCAGGGGACAGGGGCCGGGGCAGCCCCAGCATTTT. Its protein is CASSRGQGPGQPQHF.

The V and J genes are TRBV4-3 and TRBJ2-3; 11 nucleotides align to TRBD2. The CDR3 spans 15 residues. The V gene's germline CDR1 is LGHNA and CDR2 YSLEER. V lost 4 bases to trimming and J lost 4 bases; unmatched junction nucleotides: 4. CDR3 bases: TGCGCCAGCAGCCTTTTACTAGCGGGAGCAGATACGCAGTATTTT. It codes for CASSLLLAGADTQYF.

V and J are TRBV19 and TRBJ2-2; D ambiguous. The germline V and J ends were trimmed by 5 bases and 6 bases, with 10 bases remaining between them. The CDR3 consists of 13 residues. Germline V gene lookup returns CDR1 LNHDA and CDR2 SQIVND (reference sequence). The CDR3 coding sequence is TGTGCCAGTAGTTCCAGGCTGGCCGGGGAGCTGTTTTTT. This translates into CASSSRLAGELFF.

The V call is TRBV10-3, the J call TRBJ2-7; 9 bases align to TRBD1. This CDR3 has 15 amino acids. The germline CDR1 and CDR2 sequences are ENHRY and SYGVKD. V was pared by 7 bases and J by 2 bases, with 9 bases of the junction left unmatched. CDR3: CAIKPSGQGTYEQYF. For the CDR3, the DNA is TGTGCCATCAAACCCTCGGGACAGGGCACCTACGAGCAGTACTTC.

This clone turned up a few times. The V gene is TRBV13, the J gene TRBJ1-2, with D maybe TRBD1 (6 bases). The CDR3 extends over 14 amino acids. CDR1 PRHDT and CDR2 FYEKMQ come from the germline V gene (reference sequence). Trimming cost V 1 base and J 4 bases, with 10 bases left between them. This CDR3 is CASSLEQGAYGYTF. The CDR3 DNA reads as TGTGCCAGCAGCTTAGAACAGGGAGCCTATGGCTACACCTTC.

This chain uses TRBV6-1 with TRBJ1-5; D not resolved. V dropped 3 bases and J dropped 0 bases, with 12 bases sitting between them. The CDR3 extends over 16 amino acids. The V gene's germline CDR1 is MNHNS and CDR2 SASEGT. The CDR3 sequence is CASSDPARDSNQPQHF. The CDR3 bases are TGTGCCAGCAGTGATCCGGCTCGGGATAGCAATCAGCCCCAGCATTTT.

The rearrangement links TRBV12-3 or TRBV12-4 to TRBJ2-5, with 7 positions matching TRBD2. J gave up 5 bases and V 4 bases, and 1 base lay outside the gene matches. This CDR3 has 12 residues. The CDR3 is CASSSGRETQYF. The CDR3 coding sequence is TGTGCCAGCAGTTCCGGGAGGGAGACCCAGTACTTC.

The chain has TRBV5-1 and TRBJ2-7; D is ambiguous. The CDR3 is 11 residues long. Per germline, CDR1 SGHRS and CDR2 YFSETQ. The ends were cut back, 8 bases at V and 0 bases at J, with 6 bases in the middle. As DNA, the CDR3 is TGCGCCAGTGGGGACTCCTACGAGCAGTACTTC. It encodes CASGDSYEQYF.

J is TRBJ2-7 and V is TRBV2; D is perhaps TRBD1 (6 bases). V was cut by 6 bases and J by 2 bases, with 17 bases left in between. This CDR3 is built from 15 residues. CDR1 and CDR2 (germline): SNHLY, FYNNEI. Written as DNA, the CDR3 is TGTGCCAGCAGGGGGGCGCACAGTGTGACCTACGAGCAGTACTTC. Translation: CASRGAHSVTYEQYF.

This chain uses TRBV5-1 with TRBJ2-1; a possible D gene is TRBD2 (7 bases). CDR1 and CDR2 (germline): SGHRS, YFSETQ. The V and J ends lost 0 bases and 8 bases respectively, with 15 bases between them. The CDR3 totals 15 residues. The CDR3 protein is CASSLVGGVGDEQFF. The CDR3 nucleotides read TGCGCCAGCAGCTTGGTAGGGGGGGTAGGCGATGAGCAGTTCTTC.

The chain has TRBV6-4 and TRBJ2-2; 8 positions agree with TRBD2. This CDR3 has 15 amino acids. V trimming: 8 bases; J trimming: 13 bases; junction bases outside the gene matches: 18. Germline V CDR1 and CDR2: MRHNA, SNTAGT. The CDR3 protein is CASSSWSGGPCRLFF. CDR3 DNA: TGTGCCAGCTCCTCTTGGTCGGGGGGGCCGTGTAGGCTGTTTTTT.

This clone has just one count. CDR3 amino acids: CASSVRPFSGNTIYF. In nucleotides, the CDR3 is TGTGCCAGCAGTGTACGGCCGTTCTCTGGAAACACCATATATTTT. This chain connects TRBV2 to TRBJ1-3; no definite D call. CDR3 size: 15 residues. CDR1 SNHLY and CDR2 FYNNEI come from the germline V gene. Between the trimmed V and J ends, which lost 4 bases and 0 bases, there was a span of 10 bases.

The rearrangement links TRBV5-4 to TRBJ1-2, with D tentatively TRBD1 (6 bases). The CDR3 is made up of 14 amino acids. Trimming pared 1 base from V and 2 bases from J, leaving 9 bases between. CDR1 and CDR2 from the germline V gene are SGHNT and YYREEE (reference sequence). CDR3 bases: TGTGCCAGCAGCTTGTTAGGGGGGAACTATGGCTACACCTTC. Amino acids: CASSLLGGNYGYTF.

The V gene is TRBV24-1, the J gene TRBJ1-5; unclear D gene. There are 14 residues in the CDR3. Trimming removed 3 bases at V and 1 base at J, with 6 bases between. Germline-derived CDR1 and CDR2 are KGHDR and SFDVKD. The CDR3, as DNA: TGTGCCACCAGTGATACCCGGAGCAATCAGCCCCAGCATTTT. Translating gives CATSDTRSNQPQHF.

This sequence joins TRBV9 and TRBJ1-1, with D perhaps TRBD1 (5 bases). Trimming took 0 bases from V and 7 from J, leaving 10 bases between them. CDR1 is SGDLS and CDR2 is YYNGEE in the germline V gene. CDR3 length: 13 residues. The CDR3 DNA follows: TGTGCCAGCAGCGTAGAGTTTACAGGTGAAGCTTTCTTT. Its translation: CASSVEFTGEAFF.

The chain is built from TRBV6-5 and TRBJ1-1, with D perhaps TRBD1 (5 bases). The V and J ends lost 5 bases and 1 base respectively, with 11 bases between them. The CDR3 totals 14 residues. Germline V lookup: CDR1 MNHEY, CDR2 SVGAGI. As DNA, the CDR3 is TGTGCCAGCAGTCCTAGGGGATCGAACACTGAAGCTTTCTTT. Its protein is CASSPRGSNTEAFF.

The V call is TRBV3-1 (or the pseudogene TRBV3-2), the J call TRBJ1-2; D unclear. Germline CDR1 reads LGHDT; CDR2 reads YNNKEL (reference sequence). CDR3 length: 12 amino acids. V lost 4 bases, J lost 2 bases, and 5 bases lay in between. The CDR3 coding sequence is TGTGCCAGCAGCCTTCGGAACTATGGCTACACCTTC. Protein sequence: CASSLRNYGYTF.

J is TRBJ2-5 and V is TRBV29-1; D is perhaps TRBD1 or TRBD2 (5 bases each). The CDR3 sequence is 12 residues long. Per germline, CDR1 SQVTM and CDR2 ANQGSEA. With 3 bases removed from V and 5 bases from J, the gap between germline ends came to 10 bases. The CDR3 DNA follows: TGCAGCGTTGAGAGGGGTGGGGAGACCCAGTACTTC. It yields the protein CSVERGGETQYF.